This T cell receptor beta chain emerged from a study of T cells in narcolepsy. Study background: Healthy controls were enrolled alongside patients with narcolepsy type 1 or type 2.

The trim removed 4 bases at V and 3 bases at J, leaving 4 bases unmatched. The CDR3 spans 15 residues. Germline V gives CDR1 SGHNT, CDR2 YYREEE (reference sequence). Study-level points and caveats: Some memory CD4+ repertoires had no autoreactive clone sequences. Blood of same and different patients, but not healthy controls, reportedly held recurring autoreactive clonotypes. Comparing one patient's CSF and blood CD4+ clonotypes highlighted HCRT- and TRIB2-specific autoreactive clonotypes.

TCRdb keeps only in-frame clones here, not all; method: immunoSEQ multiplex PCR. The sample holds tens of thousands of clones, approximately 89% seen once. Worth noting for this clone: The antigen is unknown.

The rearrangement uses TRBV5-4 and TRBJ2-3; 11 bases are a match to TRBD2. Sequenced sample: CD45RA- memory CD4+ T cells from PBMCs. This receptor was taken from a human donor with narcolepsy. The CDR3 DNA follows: TGTGCCAGCAGCCTTCTAGCGGGGGGTACAGATACGCAGTATTTT. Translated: CASSLLAGGTDTQYF.